The 29 T cell receptor beta chains listed next were all sequenced from one sample in a study of shared clonotypes between healthy human individuals. Profiling relied on immunoSEQ multiplex PCR, and the TCRdb table lists in-frame clones only, not all of them. This table holds 450,000 to 650,000 clones, roughly 72% found once. The specimen was PBMCs. The receptors stem from a woman aged 40 to 50 in good health. Some clones in this sample may be carry-over from other donors' samples.

The chain recombines TRBV30 with TRBJ2-7; 8 nucleotides match TRBD2. The CDR3 spans 14 residues. V gave up 2 bases and J gave up 1 base; unmatched junction bases: 4. CDR1 GTSNPN and CDR2 SVGIG come from the germline V gene (reference sequence). The CDR3 loop is CAWSSKRGSYEQYF. CDR3 nucleotide sequence: TGTGCCTGGAGTTCGAAGCGGGGGTCCTACGAGCAGTACTTC.

The rearrangement links TRBV5-8 to TRBJ2-2; the D is unclear. V was pared by 6 bases and J by 7 bases, with 19 bases between. CDR3 length equals 15 residues. Per germline, CDR1 SGHTS and CDR2 YDEGEE. CDR3 sequence reads: CASTRPGPVLGELFF. For the CDR3, the DNA is TGTGCCAGCACCCGACCCGGACCAGTCCTCGGGGAGCTGTTTTTT.

As for this clone: Since a much larger clone is just one base distant, this may be a read error. Distinct nucleotide sequences in the sample also encode this CDR3. This chain uses TRBV18 with TRBJ1-1; TRBD1 matches at 7 bases. Per germline, CDR1 KGHSH and CDR2 LQKENI. J lost 0 bases, V lost 3 bases, and 7 bases had no gene match. The CDR3 is 16 residues long. CDR3 sequence: CASSPRQGGLNTEAFF. The CDR3 nucleotides read TGTGCCAGCTCACCCAGGCAGGGGGGCTTGAACACTGAAGCTTTCTTT.

The chain carries TRBV21-1 and TRBJ1-1. TRBV21-1 is a recognized pseudogene. The CDR3 covers 15 residues. DNA for the CDR3: TGTGCCAGCAGCCAGAGGCGACACCCGAACACTGAAGCTTTCTTT. This translates into CASSQRRHPNTEAFF.

The V gene is TRBV6-1, the J gene TRBJ1-2; D uncertain. The CDR3 is made up of 14 amino acids. Trimming took 6 bases from V and 2 from J, leaving 13 bases between them. From germline, CDR1 is MNHNS and CDR2 SASEGT. The CDR3 nucleotides read TGTGCCAGCAGCCTTGGGCGGCGCAACTATGGCTACACCTTC. This codes for CASSLGRRNYGYTF.

The gene calls are TRBV7-9 and TRBJ2-7; D is unresolved. The ends were cut back, 6 bases at V and 0 bases at J, with 6 bases in the middle. The CDR3 covers 12 residues. Germline V gene sequence: CDR1 SEHNR, CDR2 FQNEAQ (reference sequence). The CDR3, as DNA: TGTGCCAGCAGTGGGGTCTCCTACGAGCAGTACTTC. Protein product: CASSGVSYEQYF.

The rearrangement uses TRBV27 and TRBJ2-3; D is ambiguous. From germline, CDR1 is MNHEY and CDR2 SMNVEV (reference sequence). The CDR3 loop spans 15 amino acids. The V end lost 2 bases, the J end lost 2 bases, and 11 bases lay between the germline ends. The CDR3 DNA reads as TGTGCCAGCAGTTTAACTTACGGAGTCACAGATACGCAGTATTTT. It is translated as CASSLTYGVTDTQYF.

Regarding this clone: The likely explanation is a read error, given a far larger clone one base away. The chain links TRBV15 to TRBJ2-1; D remains unclear. Germline CDR1 and CDR2: LNHNV and YYDKDF (reference sequence). The CDR3 is made up of 12 amino acids. The CDR3 nucleotides are TGTGCCACCAACAGAGATGAGGATGAGCAGTTCTTC. Protein sequence: CATNRDEDEQFF.

This chain connects TRBV28 to TRBJ1-2, with TRBD1 matching 9 bases. The CDR3 has 15 residues. With V trimmed by 7 bases and J by 4 bases, 10 bases remained unmatched. The germline V gene has CDR1 MDHEN and CDR2 SYDVKM. Here the CDR3 reads CASKTGGRRSYGYTF. The CDR3 DNA is TGTGCCAGCAAAACAGGGGGCCGCCGGAGCTATGGCTACACCTTC.

The chain carries TRBV27 and TRBJ2-7; 7 bases agree with TRBD2. CDR3 size: 15 residues. The J segment lost 4 bases and the V segment lost 10 bases, leaving 16 bases of the junction unmatched. Germline V gene data show CDR1 as MNHEY and CDR2 as SMNVEV (reference sequence). CDR3 sequence: CATPPGSGRGYEQYF. For the CDR3, the DNA is TGTGCCACCCCCCCTGGGAGTGGGCGGGGGTACGAGCAGTACTTC.

The chain links TRBV4-3 to TRBJ1-2, with a tentative D call TRBD1 (6 bases). This CDR3 is 14 amino acids long. The V and J ends lost 0 bases and 7 bases respectively, with 12 bases between them. The V gene's germline CDR1 is LGHNA and CDR2 YSLEER. The CDR3 region is CASSQDRGGLGYTF. Here the CDR3 DNA reads TGCGCCAGCAGCCAAGATAGAGGGGGTCTTGGCTACACCTTC.

The CDR3 here is CASSSWTSGKETQYF. CDR3 DNA: TGCGCCAGCAGCTCCTGGACTAGCGGAAAAGAGACCCAGTACTTC. The chain links TRBV5-1 to TRBJ2-5; 10 nucleotides line up with TRBD2. The V gene end was trimmed by 3 bases and the J gene end by 3 bases; junction bases not matched to a gene: 5. The length of the CDR3 is 15 residues. Germline CDR1 and CDR2: SGHRS and YFSETQ.

This chain uses TRBV28 with TRBJ1-2; D may be TRBD1 (6 bases). Germline V CDR1 and CDR2: MDHEN, SYDVKM. With 6 bases removed from V and 7 bases from J, the gap between germline ends came to 27 bases. There are 17 residues in the CDR3. The CDR3 DNA reads as TGTGCCAGCAGCCTGCCATTGGGGGCAGGGAGGTTTCGTGGCTACACCTTC. This sequence encodes CASSLPLGAGRFRGYTF.

The count of this clone is one. This sample includes further DNA sequences coding for the same CDR3. J is TRBJ2-2 and V is TRBV7-2; 7 bases are shared with TRBD1. Germline-derived CDR1 and CDR2 are SGHTA and FQGNSA. The CDR3 sequence is 15 residues long. The V and J ends lost 5 bases and 1 base, in that order; junction bases with no gene match: 4. The CDR3 region has the DNA TGTGCCAGCAGCCCGCGGACAGGGAACACCGGGGAGCTGTTTTTT. This translates into CASSPRTGNTGELFF.

This clone was observed many times. The same CDR3 arises from other DNA sequences in this sample as well. J is TRBJ1-1 and V is TRBV5-1; D is perhaps TRBD1 (5 bases). Trimming left V 1 base short and J 7 bases short, with 20 bases between. The CDR3 extends over 16 amino acids. Per the germline V gene, CDR1 is SGHRS and CDR2 is YFSETQ. In DNA, the CDR3 is TGCGCCAGCAGCTTGTGGTCTATGACCGGCGGGGGTGAAGCTTTCTTT. Protein: CASSLWSMTGGGEAFF.

This chain uses TRBV7-2 with TRBJ2-3; 9 bases agree with TRBD2. Germline trimming cut 1 base from V and 1 base from J; bases unmatched to any gene: 6. In germline, CDR1 is SGHTA, CDR2 FQGNSA. The CDR3 extends over 17 amino acids. DNA of the CDR3: TGTGCCAGCAGCTTAGTTAGTAGCGGGAGCGGCACAGATACGCAGTATTTT. Protein sequence: CASSLVSSGSGTDTQYF.

The chain links TRBV7-2 to TRBJ2-6; D is perhaps TRBD2 (5 bases). There are 14 residues in the CDR3. CDR1 is SGHTA and CDR2 is FQGNSA in the germline V gene. V lost 1 base and J lost 9, with 10 bases in between. The CDR3 bases are TGTGCCAGCAGCTTAGGACAAGGGAGCAACGTCCTGACTTTC. Its protein product is CASSLGQGSNVLTF.

This clone showed up just a few times. The rearrangement links TRBV7-6 to TRBJ2-7; 16 bases agree with TRBD2. V lost 1 base, J lost 6 bases, and 12 bases stayed unmatched. The length of the CDR3 is 19 residues. Germline loops: CDR1 SGHVS, CDR2 FNYEAQ. In DNA, the CDR3 is TGTGCCAGCAGCTTAGAGGCGGGGACTAGCGGGAGGGTTTCGTTCGAGCAGTACTTC. This codes for CASSLEAGTSGRVSFEQYF.

V gene TRBV10-2 combines with J gene TRBJ2-1; maybe TRBD2 (6 bases). Germline assignment: CDR1 WSHSY and CDR2 SAAADI. The V end was cut by 0 bases, the J end by 4 bases, with 13 bases between. This CDR3 is 16 amino acids long. CDR3 sequence (DNA): TGCGCCAGCAGTGAGTCGAGGGCTAGCGCATACAATGAGCAGTTCTTC. It codes for CASSESRASAYNEQFF.

This clone was seen a handful of times. V usage is TRBV29-1 and J usage is TRBJ1-1; no reliable D call. Germline-derived CDR1 and CDR2 are SQVTM and ANQGSEA. The V gene lost 7 bases and the J gene lost 3 bases, with 6 bases spanning the gap. This CDR3 has 10 amino acids. CDR3 bases: TGCAGCGAGCGGTACACTGAAGCTTTCTTT. Protein product: CSERYTEAFF.

The V and J genes are TRBV20-1 and TRBJ2-3; D call uncertain. The V gene lost 5 bases and the J gene lost 6 bases, with 9 bases spanning the gap. The CDR3 covers 11 residues. Looked up from germline, CDR1 is DFQATT and CDR2 is SNEGSKA (reference sequence). CDR3 in DNA: TGCAGTGCTGTGGGCCTTGATACGCAGTATTTT. Translated: CSAVGLDTQYF.

The gene calls are TRBV2 and TRBJ2-3; TRBD2 is a possible D gene (6 bases). V lost 6 bases and J 2 bases, leaving 15 bases between the germline ends. The CDR3 spans 15 residues. Germline V gives CDR1 SNHLY, CDR2 FYNNEI. This CDR3 reads CASRTGTLNTDTQYF. The DNA of the CDR3 is TGTGCCAGCAGAACCGGGACTCTAAACACAGATACGCAGTATTTT.

The DNA for the CDR3 is TGTGCCAGCAGTGAAGCGGGAGGAGGCACAGATACGCAGTATTTT. Amino acid sequence: CASSEAGGGTDTQYF. The rearrangement links TRBV2 to TRBJ2-3; maybe TRBD2 (6 bases). There are 15 residues in the CDR3. In germline, CDR1 is SNHLY, CDR2 FYNNEI. The V and J ends lost 0 bases and 1 base respectively, with 8 bases between them.

This chain joins TRBV5-1 and TRBJ2-6; 7 nucleotides agree with TRBD1. Germline V gene data show CDR1 as SGHRS and CDR2 as YFSETQ. CDR3 size: 17 residues. The V segment lost 0 bases and the J segment 4 bases; nucleotides outside the gene matches: 7. DNA for the CDR3: TGCGCCAGCAGCTTGGCCGGACAGGTCTACGGGGCCAACGTCCTGACTTTC. Residues: CASSLAGQVYGANVLTF. The entire variable domain, with the rest obtained from reference TRBV5-1 and TRBJ2-6, is as follows: KAGVTQTPRYLIKTRGQQVTLSCSPISGHRSVSWYQQTPGQGLQFLFEYFSETQRNKGNFPGRFSGRQFSNSRSEMNVSTLELGDSALYLCASSLAGQVYGANVLTFGAGSRLTVL.

The chain couples TRBV28 to TRBJ2-1; no firm D call. The CDR3 covers 13 residues. V was shortened by 6 bases and J by 3 bases, with 9 bases between the two germline ends. CDR1 and CDR2 (germline): MDHEN, SYDVKM. The CDR3 loop reads CASSIDSYNEQFF. The CDR3 region has the DNA TGTGCCAGCAGCATCGATAGCTACAATGAGCAGTTCTTC. The full variable domain, its missing parts supplied by reference TRBV28 and TRBJ2-1, is DVKVTQSSRYLVKRTGEKVFLECVQDMDHENMFWYRQDPGLGLRLIYFSYDVKMKEKGDIPEGYSVSREKKERFSLILESASTNQTSMYLCASSIDSYNEQFFGPGTRLTVL.

The V call is TRBV9, the J call TRBJ2-3; the D gene is possibly TRBD2 (6 bases). V lost 4 bases, J lost 1 base, and 19 bases lay in between. The CDR3 has 17 residues. Germline V gives CDR1 SGDLS, CDR2 YYNGEE. CDR3 sequence: CASSLTLLASGTDTQYF. In DNA, the CDR3 is TGTGCCAGCAGCCTCACCCTCCTGGCTAGCGGCACAGATACGCAGTATTTT.

CDR3 loop: CASSVHGTSAYQETQYF. CDR3 bases: TGTGCCAGCAGCGTACACGGGACTAGCGCGTACCAAGAGACCCAGTACTTC. The chain is built from TRBV9 and TRBJ2-5; 10 bases are a match to TRBD2. CDR3 size: 17 residues. Germline loops: CDR1 SGDLS, CDR2 YYNGEE. After removal of 1 base from V and 0 bases from J, the junction contained 6 bases not matched to a gene.

V gene TRBV6-1 combines with J gene TRBJ1-1; the D gene is possibly TRBD1 (5 bases). Germline values: CDR1 MNHNS, CDR2 SASEGT. V shed 0 bases and J shed 5 bases, with 13 bases lying between them. The CDR3 runs 15 residues. In nucleotides, the CDR3 is TGTGCCAGCAGTGAAGCACTTCGGGGGGGAACTGAAGCTTTCTTT. Translation: CASSEALRGGTEAFF.

This chain connects TRBV28 to TRBJ2-5; tentative D call: TRBD2 (6 bases). The CDR3 extends over 14 amino acids. Trimming removed 5 bases at V and 2 bases at J, with 12 bases between. Germline V gene data show CDR1 as MDHEN and CDR2 as SYDVKM. CDR3 nucleotide sequence: TGTGCCAGCAGTCGTCCGACTAGGCAAGAGACCCAGTACTTC. Amino acids: CASSRPTRQETQYF.